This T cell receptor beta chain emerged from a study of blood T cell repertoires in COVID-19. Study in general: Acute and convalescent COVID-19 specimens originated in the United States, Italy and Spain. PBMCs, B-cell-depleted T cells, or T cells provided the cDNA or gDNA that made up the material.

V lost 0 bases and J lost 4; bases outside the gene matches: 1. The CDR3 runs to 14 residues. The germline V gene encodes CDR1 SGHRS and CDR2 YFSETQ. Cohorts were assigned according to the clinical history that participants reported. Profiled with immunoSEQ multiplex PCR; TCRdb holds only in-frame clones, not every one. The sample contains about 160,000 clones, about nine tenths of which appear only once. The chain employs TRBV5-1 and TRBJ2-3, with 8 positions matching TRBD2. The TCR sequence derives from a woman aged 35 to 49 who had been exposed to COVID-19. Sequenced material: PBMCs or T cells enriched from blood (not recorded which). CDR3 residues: CASSLVREADTQYF. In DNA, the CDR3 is TGCGCCAGCAGCTTGGTGCGGGAGGCAGATACGCAGTATTTT.